The clone carrying this TCR beta chain has a single count. Its target is not known. This entry comes from a study of Ad26.COV2.S vaccination and SARS-CoV-2 variants. Overall study: A COV1001 Ad26.COV2.S trial-arm participant provided the sample. Study conclusions and caveats: Recipients of vaccine and of placebo showed similar breadth of their non-spike TCR repertoires.

Noted treatment: some 20 received Ad26.COV2.S at low or high dose, single or two shots; roughly 5 received placebo; per-sample allocation not given. Samples came from day 63 after the first vaccine or placebo injection. Germline V CDR1 and CDR2: MGHRA, YSYEKL. V was trimmed by 5 bases and J by 8 bases, leaving 13 bases between them. CDR3 size: 14 residues. This table comes from immunoSEQ multiplex PCR, and its TCRdb copy is limited to in-frame clones, with some not included. The data hold 320,000 or so clones, with 90% observed a single time. This TCR derives from a person between 18 and 65 years old who received the Ad26.COV2.S COVID-19 vaccine or a placebo. J is TRBJ1-6 and V is TRBV4-1, with D possibly TRBD1 on 6 matching bases. The sequences come from peripheral blood, collected in a trial of Ad26.COV2.S vaccine versus placebo. CDR3 sequence (DNA): TGCGCCAGCAGCTCCCGTGGGGGCGATTCACCCCTCCACTTT. It yields the protein CASSSRGGDSPLHF.